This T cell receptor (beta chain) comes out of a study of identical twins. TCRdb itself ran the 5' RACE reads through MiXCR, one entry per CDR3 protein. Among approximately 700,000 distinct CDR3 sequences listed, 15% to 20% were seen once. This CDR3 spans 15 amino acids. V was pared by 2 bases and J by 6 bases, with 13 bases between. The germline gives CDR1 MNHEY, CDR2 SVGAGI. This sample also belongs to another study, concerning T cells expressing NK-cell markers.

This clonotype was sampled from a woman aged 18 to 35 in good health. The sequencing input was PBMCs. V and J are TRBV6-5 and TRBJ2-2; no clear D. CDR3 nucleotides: TGTGCCAGCAGTTACCCGCTCTCATCGTCCGGGGAGCTGTTTTTT. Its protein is CASSYPLSSSGELFF.